The sequence of this T cell receptor beta chain was determined in a study of blood T cell repertoires in COVID-19. Study-wide context: Sites across the United States, Italy and Spain contributed samples from acute and convalescent COVID-19. The cDNA or gDNA used as material had been derived from T cells, B-cell-depleted T cells, or PBMCs.

The authors' processing: Quantification of nucleated cells was approximated via reference gene primer amplification. The method was immunoSEQ multiplex PCR; TCRdb's version includes in-frame clones alone and lacks a portion of them. The DNA gave D and trimming, while V, J and clone size come from that table. The sample includes under 200,000 clones, 88% of them seen just once. Germline lookup yields CDR1 SQVTM and CDR2 ANQGSEA. The CDR3 totals 12 residues. V was pared by 7 bases and J by 8 bases, with 9 bases of the junction left unmatched. This chain joins TRBV29-1 and TRBJ1-1; 8 bases map to TRBD1. The sequence came from a middle-aged man with active or convalescent COVID-19. The sequenced sample was peripheral blood. The CDR3 loop is CSAAGQGSEAFF. The CDR3 region has the DNA TGCAGCGCCGCAGGACAGGGAAGCGAAGCTTTCTTT.